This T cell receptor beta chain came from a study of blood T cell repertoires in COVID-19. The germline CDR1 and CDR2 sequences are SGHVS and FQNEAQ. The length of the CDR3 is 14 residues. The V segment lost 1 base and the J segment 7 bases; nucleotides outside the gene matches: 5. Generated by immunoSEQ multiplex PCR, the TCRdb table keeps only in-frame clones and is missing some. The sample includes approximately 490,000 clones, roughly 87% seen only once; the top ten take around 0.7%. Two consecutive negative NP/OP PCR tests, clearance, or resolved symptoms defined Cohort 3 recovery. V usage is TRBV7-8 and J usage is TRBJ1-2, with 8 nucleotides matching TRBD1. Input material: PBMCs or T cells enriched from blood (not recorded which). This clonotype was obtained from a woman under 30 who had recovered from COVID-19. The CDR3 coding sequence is TGTGCCAGCAGCTTAGAGAGCAGGGGGCTTGGCTACACCTTC. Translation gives CASSLESRGLGYTF.